Shown below are 3 T cell receptor beta chains from a single sample sequenced in a study of beta chain features in type 1 diabetes (dated by TCRdb to 2016 to 2019). The full study reports these points: In all four CD4+ subsets, TCRB CDR3 length was moderately but significantly shorter in type 1 diabetes patients.

What these receptors recognize is not known. Libraries were prepared through the immunoSEQ multiplex PCR assay. All of the isolated RNA was reverse transcribed with the High Capacity cDNA Reverse Transcription Kit, so expressed TCRB transcripts were sequenced. TCRdb carries this immuneACCESS record with in-frame sequences only. Its versions omit some clonotypes, under half of them owing to an unresolved V gene in the studies checked, with the rest unexplained. The sample table records roughly 280,000 clones; roughly a quarter of these occur just once. About 0.012% of the sample lies in the top ten. Sequencing was done on a sample of naive CD4+ T cells from blood. Interpreted using the paper, the cell subset or site label stands for: true naive CD4+ T cells. These receptors were obtained from a woman under 40 with type 1 diabetes.

The chain is built from TRBV7-8 and TRBJ2-1; tentative D call: TRBD1 (6 bases). The CDR3 spans 16 residues. V lost 1 base and J lost 7, with 17 bases in between. The germline V gene has CDR1 SGHVS and CDR2 FQNEAQ. The CDR3 nucleotides are TGTGCCAGCAGCTTAGTAGGCAGGGGCTCCAAGAATGAGCAGTTCTTC. It yields the protein CASSLVGRGSKNEQFF.

This clone has more than one count but fewer than ten. J is TRBJ1-1 and V is TRBV29-1, with 11 nucleotides matching TRBD1. The CDR3 loop spans 14 amino acids. The ends lost 4 bases at V and 5 bases at J; junction bases unmatched: 6. Germline V gene sequence: CDR1 SQVTM, CDR2 ANQGSEA. The CDR3 region has the DNA TGCAGCGTTGTTCGGACAGGGGGCGTTACTGAAGCTTTCTTT. Translating it yields CSVVRTGGVTEAFF.

This clone was seen a few times. The genes are TRBV28 and TRBJ2-7; D possibly corresponds to TRBD1 (5 bases). Per the germline V gene, CDR1 is MDHEN and CDR2 is SYDVKM. Trimming took 4 bases from V and 2 from J, leaving 12 bases between them. The CDR3 sequence is 14 residues long. The CDR3 loop reads CASSSSQGTYEQYF. In DNA form, the CDR3 reads TGTGCCAGCAGTTCTTCCCAGGGAACCTACGAGCAGTACTTC. The variable domain in full, completed from reference TRBV28 and TRBJ2-7, reads DVKVTQSSRYLVKRTGEKVFLECVQDMDHENMFWYRQDPGLGLRLIYFSYDVKMKEKGDIPEGYSVSREKKERFSLILESASTNQTSMYLCASSSSQGTYEQYFGPGTRLTVT.